This T cell receptor (beta chain) stems from a study of tumor and adjacent non-tumor tissue in lung cancer. The V gene lost 1 base and the J gene lost 7 bases, with 17 bases spanning the gap. Per the germline V gene, CDR1 is DFQATT and CDR2 is SNEGSKA (reference sequence). The CDR3 extends over 16 amino acids. Findings of the study overall: In normal lung, the top 100 clones were significantly more dominant than in tumor. Tumor TCR diversity, when higher, was linked to shorter survival.

Three rounds of nested PCR, following a modified ARM-PCR protocol, produced the TCRbeta library. Each CDR3 protein gets one entry after TCRdb re-called the multiplex PCR reads with MiXCR. This sample has 70,000 to 90,000 distinct CDR3 sequences, with around 70% found just once. On this clonotype itself: Its antigen is not identified.

RNA was extracted from bulk tissue without any cell sorting. This non-tumor lung sample came from over 3 cm beyond the tumor edge. The sequencing sample was made of distant non-tumor lung tissue. The TCR was taken from a woman in her forties or fifties with non-small cell lung cancer. J is TRBJ1-6 and V is TRBV20-1; D is ambiguous. The CDR3 DNA reads as TGCAGTGCTAGAGGTCGGTCCTTCCAACTCAATTCACCCCTCCACTTT. This gives the protein CSARGRSFQLNSPLHF.